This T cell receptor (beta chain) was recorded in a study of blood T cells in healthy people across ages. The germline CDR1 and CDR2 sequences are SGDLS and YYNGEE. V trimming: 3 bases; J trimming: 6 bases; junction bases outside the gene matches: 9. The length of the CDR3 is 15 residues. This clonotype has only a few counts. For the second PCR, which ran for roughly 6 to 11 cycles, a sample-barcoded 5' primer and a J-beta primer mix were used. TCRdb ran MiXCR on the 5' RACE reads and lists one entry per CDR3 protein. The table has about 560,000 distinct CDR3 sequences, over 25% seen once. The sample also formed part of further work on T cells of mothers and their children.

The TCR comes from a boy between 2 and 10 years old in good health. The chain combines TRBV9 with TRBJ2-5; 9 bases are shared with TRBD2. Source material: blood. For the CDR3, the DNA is TGTGCCAGCAGCGCCACGACTAGCGGACTCCAGACCCAGTACTTC. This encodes CASSATTSGLQTQYF.